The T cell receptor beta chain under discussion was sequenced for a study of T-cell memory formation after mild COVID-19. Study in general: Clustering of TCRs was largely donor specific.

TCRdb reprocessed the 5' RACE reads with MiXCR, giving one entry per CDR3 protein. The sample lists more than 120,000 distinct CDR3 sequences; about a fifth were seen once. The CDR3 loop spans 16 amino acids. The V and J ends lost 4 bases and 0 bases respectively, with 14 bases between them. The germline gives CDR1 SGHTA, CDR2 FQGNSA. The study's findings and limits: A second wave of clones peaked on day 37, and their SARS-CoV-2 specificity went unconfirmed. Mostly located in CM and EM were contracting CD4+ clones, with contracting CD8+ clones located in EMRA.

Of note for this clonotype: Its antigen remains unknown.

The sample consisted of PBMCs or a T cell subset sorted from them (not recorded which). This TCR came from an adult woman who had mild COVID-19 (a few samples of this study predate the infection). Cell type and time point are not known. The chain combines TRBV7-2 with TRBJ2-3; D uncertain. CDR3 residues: CASSSKGRLSTDTQYF. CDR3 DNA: TGTGCCAGCAGCTCTAAGGGCCGGCTGAGCACAGATACGCAGTATTTT. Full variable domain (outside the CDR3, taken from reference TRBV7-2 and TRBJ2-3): GAGVSQSPSNKVTEKGKDVELRCDPISGHTALYWYRQSLGQGLEFLIYFQGNSAPDKSGLPSDRFSAERTGGSVSTLTIQRTQQEDSAVYLCASSSKGRLSTDTQYFGPGTRLTVL.